What follows are 14 T cell receptor beta chains derived from one specimen sequenced in a study of blood T cell repertoires in COVID-19. The assay was immunoSEQ multiplex PCR, and TCRdb's table has in-frame clones only and misses some. The sample records about 100,000 clones, more than 75% being singletons. Sequencing was performed on peripheral blood. Receptors were obtained from a human donor in a cohort sampled during active COVID-19.

This clone has a handful of counts. The V and J genes are TRBV18 and TRBJ2-5; perhaps TRBD1 as D (5 bases). The germline gives CDR1 KGHSH, CDR2 LQKENI. CDR3 length: 14 amino acids. V shed 5 bases and J shed 5 bases, with 15 bases lying between them. The CDR3 DNA reads TGTGCCAGCTCAACCGGCAGGGTGAGCGAGACCCAGTACTTC. Encoded protein: CASSTGRVSETQYF.

Here the CDR3 reads CASSLGLAGVTGELFF. The CDR3 DNA sequence: TGTGCCAGCAGCCTTGGACTAGCGGGGGTAACCGGGGAGCTGTTTTTT. J is TRBJ2-2 and V is TRBV3-1 (or the pseudogene TRBV3-2); TRBD2 aligns across 13 bases. In germline, CDR1 is LGHDT, CDR2 YNNKEL (reference sequence). The J segment lost 5 bases and the V segment lost 4 bases, leaving 4 bases of the junction unmatched. The length of the CDR3 is 16 residues.

In this sample, this clone turned up once. This sequence joins TRBV2 and TRBJ2-7, with unresolved D. Trimming stripped 7 bases from V and 2 bases from J, with 9 bases between. Germline V CDR1 and CDR2: SNHLY, FYNNEI. The CDR3 contains 12 residues. The CDR3 region has the DNA TGTGCCAGCACCACCGACACCTACGAGCAGTACTTC. It is translated as CASTTDTYEQYF.

This clone was seen a few times. The chain combines TRBV6-5 with TRBJ1-6, with 8 bases lining up with TRBD1. CDR3 length equals 15 residues. From germline, CDR1 is MNHEY and CDR2 SVGAGI. V lost 6 bases and J lost 5; bases outside the gene matches: 6. The CDR3 spells CASRAQTGDNSPLHF. The CDR3 DNA sequence: TGTGCCAGCAGGGCCCAGACAGGGGATAATTCACCCCTCCACTTT.

A few counts support this clone. The chain uses TRBV2 and TRBJ2-7; tentative D call: TRBD1 (6 bases). The V end was cut by 7 bases, the J end by 0 bases, with 13 bases between. This CDR3 has 14 amino acids. The germline gives CDR1 SNHLY, CDR2 FYNNEI. The chain's CDR3 is CASTPLTGSYEQYF. CDR3 sequence (DNA): TGTGCCAGCACCCCCCTGACAGGCTCCTACGAGCAGTACTTC.

V is TRBV5-6 and J is TRBJ1-5; no reliable D call. Germline CDR1 is SGHDT and CDR2 is YYEEEE. With 0 bases removed from V and 7 bases from J, the gap between germline ends came to 11 bases. This CDR3 region has 14 residues. Here the CDR3 reads CASSLVGVNQPQHF. The CDR3 region has the DNA TGTGCCAGCAGCTTGGTCGGGGTTAACCAGCCCCAGCATTTT.

The CDR3 region has the DNA TGTGCCAGCAGTCTAGACAGGACGAAGGATACGCAGTATTTT. It encodes CASSLDRTKDTQYF. The rearrangement uses TRBV7-2 and TRBJ2-3, with a weak D call TRBD1 (6 bases). Trimming left V 6 bases short and J 6 bases short, with 16 bases between. Germline CDR1 and CDR2: SGHTA and FQGNSA. CDR3 length equals 14 residues.

The V gene is TRBV11-2, the J gene TRBJ1-6; D may be TRBD1 (6 bases). Germline V gene lookup returns CDR1 SGHAT and CDR2 FQNNGV. V lost 1 base and J lost 9, with 22 bases in between. The CDR3 extends over 18 amino acids. CDR3 amino acids: CASSLARPLRGWGSPLHF. Written as DNA, the CDR3 is TGTGCCAGCAGCTTAGCGCGACCCCTCAGGGGTTGGGGTTCACCCCTCCACTTT.

This sequence joins TRBV19 and TRBJ1-4; D might be TRBD1 (5 bases). This CDR3 has 14 amino acids. CDR1 and CDR2 (germline): LNHDA, SQIVND (reference sequence). The germline V and J ends were trimmed by 0 bases and 8 bases, with 10 bases remaining between them. The CDR3 nucleotides are TGTGCCAGTAGTATAGACCGACACAGGGAAAAACTGTTTTTT. Translating gives CASSIDRHREKLFF.

This clone was detected once. The chain links TRBV18 to TRBJ2-5; TRBD2 matches 11 bases. The CDR3 length is 17 residues. In germline, CDR1 is KGHSH, CDR2 LQKENI. J gave up 2 bases and V 3 bases, and 8 bases lay outside the gene matches. The CDR3 loop reads CASSPILAGDTQETQYF. The CDR3 DNA is TGTGCCAGCTCACCCATACTAGCGGGGGATACTCAAGAGACCCAGTACTTC.

The chain is built from TRBV7-3 and TRBJ2-3; 9 bases align to TRBD2. After removal of 5 bases from V and 1 base from J, the junction contained 7 bases not matched to a gene. Germline lookup yields CDR1 SGHTA and CDR2 FQGTGA. This CDR3 has 16 residues. CDR3 loop: CASSPLAGVGTDTQYF. The CDR3 DNA reads as TGTGCCAGCAGCCCATTAGCGGGGGTCGGCACAGATACGCAGTATTTT.

This sequence joins TRBV7-3 and TRBJ2-2; D gene uncertain. This CDR3 comprises 14 residues. Germline V lookup: CDR1 SGHTA, CDR2 FQGTGA. V dropped 6 bases and J dropped 1 base, with 9 bases sitting between them. The CDR3 nucleotides read TGTGCCAGCAGGCCCACAATGAACACCGGGGAGCTGTTTTTT. Its protein is CASRPTMNTGELFF.

Notes on this clone: Other DNA sequences in this sample translate to the same CDR3. The chain uses TRBV6-5 and TRBJ2-5; D perhaps matches TRBD2 (7 bases). This CDR3 spans 14 amino acids. V shed 5 bases and J shed 4 bases, with 14 bases lying between them. Germline V gene data show CDR1 as MNHEY and CDR2 as SVGAGI. CDR3 protein: CASSRRGGAETQYF. CDR3 bases: TGTGCCAGCAGTAGGAGGGGGGGGGCAGAGACCCAGTACTTC.

The sample holds a few counts of this clone. This chain links TRBV6-2 or TRBV6-3 with TRBJ1-5; D call uncertain. With 7 bases removed from V and 0 bases from J, the gap between germline ends came to 13 bases. The CDR3 covers 15 residues. From germline, CDR1 is MNHEY and CDR2 SVGEGT. The CDR3 DNA reads TGTGCCAGCAACCCGAACGGGTATAGCAATCAGCCCCAGCATTTT. Amino acids: CASNPNGYSNQPQHF.